The sequence of this T cell receptor (beta chain) was determined in a study of beta chain features in type 1 diabetes. Study in general: In age, gender and cell yields, patients were similar to healthy donors.

This CDR3 spans 17 amino acids. Germline V CDR1 and CDR2: SGHRS, YFSETQ. V gave up 4 bases and J gave up 0 bases; unmatched junction bases: 7. Isolation of CD4+ naive, central memory, regulatory and stem cell-like memory cells was achieved by sorting via CD45RO/CCR7/CD25/CD127/CD95/CD27. This clone was seen only a few times. Its target is unknown. Sequenced material consisted of expressed TCRB transcripts (all of the isolated RNA was reverse transcribed). Sequencing used immunoSEQ multiplex PCR; TCRdb keeps in-frame clones, though not all of them. The table shows some 150,000 clones, with 8.5% to 12% occurring only once. Overall study results and limits: All four CD4+ subsets of Type 1 diabetes patients contained TCRB CDR3s that were moderately but significantly shorter.

Sequencing used naive CD4+ T cells from blood. This TCR was recovered from a man aged 18 to 30 in good health. V is TRBV5-1 and J is TRBJ2-6, with 7 bases aligning to TRBD2. CDR3 residues: CASSRTGGISGANVLTF. The CDR3 nucleotides read TGCGCCAGCAGCCGGACGGGGGGTATCTCTGGGGCCAACGTCCTGACTTTC.